One sample yielded the 23 T cell receptor beta chains listed below, sequenced in a study of STAT5B mutations in CD4+ large granular lymphocyte leukemia. Sequenced by immunoSEQ multiplex PCR; TCRdb stores in-frame clones only, minus some. Here the sample spans more than 20,000 clones, over 65% being singletons. The sample consisted of CD4+ T cells from blood buffy coats. The receptor set was obtained from a human donor in good health.

J is TRBJ1-2 and V is TRBV4-3; D unresolved. The CDR3 consists of 16 residues. V lost 0 bases and J lost 8, with 19 bases in between. Germline assignment: CDR1 LGHNA and CDR2 YSLEER. CDR3 DNA: TGCGCCAGCAGCCAAGAGGGCGGGGTAACGGGATTCGGCTACACCTTC. Translating it yields CASSQEGGVTGFGYTF.

The rearrangement links TRBV19 to TRBJ2-1; D might be TRBD2 (5 bases). Germline values: CDR1 LNHDA, CDR2 SQIVND (reference sequence). V lost 6 bases and J 7 bases, leaving 16 bases between the germline ends. The CDR3 covers 14 residues. The CDR3 region has the DNA TGTGCCAGTAGCTTCGGGATCCCGCCTAATGAGCAGTTCTTC. Its protein product is CASSFGIPPNEQFF.

The rearrangement uses TRBV6-1 and TRBJ2-5, with TRBD2 identical over 8 bases. The germline V gene has CDR1 MNHNS and CDR2 SASEGT. There are 19 residues in the CDR3. The ends lost 2 bases at V and 5 bases at J; junction bases unmatched: 19. The CDR3 loop reads CASSERRLAYHPGGETQYF. The CDR3 DNA reads as TGTGCCAGCAGTGAACGGCGACTAGCGTACCACCCCGGGGGGGAGACCCAGTACTTC.

This clone has just a few counts. The J gene is TRBJ1-1, the V gene TRBV28, with D maybe TRBD1 (5 bases). The V gene's germline CDR1 is MDHEN and CDR2 SYDVKM. V lost 6 bases to trimming and J lost 1 base, with 6 bases between them. This CDR3 spans 12 amino acids. In nucleotides, the CDR3 is TGTGCCAGCAGGGGGGGGAACACTGAAGCTTTCTTT. This gives the protein CASRGGNTEAFF.

The chain links TRBV6-6 to TRBJ1-4, with D unclear. V lost 2 bases, J lost 11 bases, and 6 bases lay in between. The germline V gene encodes CDR1 MNHNY and CDR2 SVGAGI (reference sequence). CDR3 length: 11 amino acids. CDR3 sequence: CASSYKGKLFF. The DNA of the CDR3 is TGTGCCAGCAGTTACAAAGGGAAACTGTTTTTT.

V gene TRBV5-4 combines with J gene TRBJ2-6; tentatively, D is TRBD1 (5 bases). Between the trimmed V and J ends, which lost 4 bases and 0 bases, there was a span of 20 bases. The CDR3 extends over 19 amino acids. Germline CDR1 and CDR2: SGHNT and YYREEE (reference sequence). CDR3 DNA sequence: TGTGCCAGCAGCGATCCAAGACAGTCCGAGAGCTCTGGGGCCAACGTCCTGACTTTC. Its protein product is CASSDPRQSESSGANVLTF.

This chain links TRBV30 with TRBJ2-5, with a possible D match to TRBD2 (6 bases). This CDR3 region has 15 residues. Germline CDR1 is GTSNPN and CDR2 is SVGIG (reference sequence). Between the trimmed V and J ends, which lost 2 bases and 5 bases, there was a span of 18 bases. CDR3 protein: CAWSPGGPKIETQYF. The CDR3 coding sequence is TGTGCCTGGAGTCCCGGGGGACCGAAGATTGAGACCCAGTACTTC.

The chain is built from TRBV5-5 and TRBJ2-5; TRBD2 is a possible D gene (6 bases). Trimming stripped 4 bases from V and 4 bases from J, with 14 bases between. This CDR3 region has 14 residues. CDR1 is SGHKS, CDR2 YYEKEE, per germline (reference sequence). CDR3 sequence: CASSAARGGETQYF. The DNA of the CDR3 is TGTGCCAGCAGCGCCGCCCGGGGAGGAGAGACCCAGTACTTC.

This sequence joins TRBV6-5 and TRBJ1-5; D possibly corresponds to TRBD1 (6 bases). Per the germline V gene, CDR1 is MNHEY and CDR2 is SVGAGI. The germline V and J ends were trimmed by 0 bases and 9 bases, with 15 bases remaining between them. The CDR3 sequence is 15 residues long. The CDR3 bases are TGTGCCAGCAGTTACTCGAATCGGGGGCGAGGGCCCCAGCATTTT. It yields the protein CASSYSNRGRGPQHF.

This clone was seen a few times. The chain links TRBV2 to TRBJ2-3; D ambiguous. The germline CDR1 and CDR2 sequences are SNHLY and FYNNEI. Trimming stripped 4 bases from V and 0 bases from J, with 8 bases between. This CDR3 contains 14 residues. CDR3 sequence (DNA): TGTGCCAGCAGTGGGCGAGTTAGCACAGATACGCAGTATTTT. Residues: CASSGRVSTDTQYF.

The chain is built from TRBV7-8 and TRBJ2-5; D gene unclear. CDR3 length equals 11 residues. Germline CDR1 is SGHVS and CDR2 is FQNEAQ. The V end was cut by 2 bases, the J end by 2 bases, with 0 bases between. CDR3 in amino acids: CASSLQETQYF. Written as DNA, the CDR3 is TGTGCCAGCAGCTTACAAGAGACCCAGTACTTC.

This rearrangement joins TRBV6-1 to TRBJ1-5, with 8 bases identical to TRBD1. This CDR3 is built from 13 residues. Germline loops: CDR1 MNHNS, CDR2 SASEGT. J gave up 6 bases and V 10 bases, and 8 bases lay outside the gene matches. CDR3 residues: CANGRGPGQPQHF. In DNA form, the CDR3 reads TGTGCCAACGGCAGGGGGCCGGGTCAGCCCCAGCATTTT.

This clone was seen only a few times. CDR3 loop: CATSRGEAGGSSYEQYF. The CDR3 DNA reads TGTGCCACCAGCAGAGGAGAGGCGGGAGGGAGCTCCTACGAGCAGTACTTC. This rearrangement joins TRBV15 to TRBJ2-7, with 9 bases aligning to TRBD2. V was clipped by 1 base and J by 0 bases; unmatched bases: 7. Germline loops: CDR1 LNHNV, CDR2 YYDKDF (reference sequence). This CDR3 comprises 17 residues.

This chain links TRBV6-4 with TRBJ2-1; D is undetermined. CDR1 and CDR2 from the germline V gene are MRHNA and SNTAGT. CDR3 size: 16 residues. The V and J ends lost 3 bases and 4 bases respectively, with 16 bases between them. The CDR3 region has the DNA TGTGCCAGCAGTGAGTCCCGGACGCCTAGGTACAATGAGCAGTTCTTC. Amino acid sequence: CASSESRTPRYNEQFF.

The rearrangement links TRBV19 to TRBJ1-2; D remains unclear. This CDR3 has 14 amino acids. Trimming left V 3 bases short and J 8 bases short, with 16 bases between. CDR1 and CDR2 from the germline V gene are LNHDA and SQIVND (reference sequence). In DNA form, the CDR3 reads TGTGCCAGTAGTATCGGGCCCCAGATTAGAGGCTACACCTTC. Its translation: CASSIGPQIRGYTF.

The chain links TRBV4-1 to TRBJ2-5; D not certain. This CDR3 region has 15 residues. CDR1 is MGHRA, CDR2 YSYEKL, per germline. V shed 0 bases and J shed 3 bases, with 11 bases lying between them. The CDR3 nucleotides are TGCGCCAGCAGCCAAGATTGGCAGACCGAAGAGACCCAGTACTTC. Translated: CASSQDWQTEETQYF.

V is TRBV10-3 and J is TRBJ2-7; D remains ambiguous. Germline CDR1 and CDR2: ENHRY and SYGVKD. The CDR3 sequence is 13 residues long. V shed 3 bases and J shed 1 base, with 7 bases lying between them. The CDR3 region is CAISEAGSYEQYF. The DNA of the CDR3 is TGTGCCATCAGTGAAGCAGGATCCTACGAGCAGTACTTC.

CDR3 sequence reads: CASSLDGRPDQPQHF. The CDR3 bases are TGTGCCAGCAGCTTAGACGGCAGACCGGATCAGCCCCAGCATTTT. This rearrangement joins TRBV7-9 to TRBJ1-5; D unclear. The V end lost 1 base, the J end lost 5 bases, and 12 bases lay between the germline ends. The germline V gene has CDR1 SEHNR and CDR2 FQNEAQ (reference sequence). The CDR3 loop spans 15 amino acids.

This CDR3 reads CASRDRQGGDSPLHF. In nucleotides, the CDR3 is TGTGCCAGTAGAGACAGACAGGGAGGGGATTCACCCCTCCACTTT. The chain uses TRBV19 and TRBJ1-6; 7 bases are shared with TRBD1. The V and J ends lost 6 bases and 8 bases, in that order; junction bases with no gene match: 10. This CDR3 region has 15 residues. CDR1 LNHDA and CDR2 SQIVND come from the germline V gene (reference sequence). Combining the CDR3 with reference TRBV19 and TRBJ1-6 gives the whole variable domain DGGITQSPKYLFRKEGQNVTLSCEQNLNHDAMYWYRQDPGQGLRLIYYSQIVNDFQKGDIAEGYSVSREKKESFPLTVTSAQKNPTAFYLCASRDRQGGDSPLHFGNGTRLTVT.

This clone was counted once. V usage is TRBV29-1 and J usage is TRBJ2-3; maybe TRBD2 (5 bases). Per the germline V gene, CDR1 is SQVTM and CDR2 is ANQGSEA. The length of the CDR3 is 14 residues. Between the trimmed V and J ends, which lost 6 bases and 2 bases, there was a span of 15 bases. In DNA, the CDR3 is TGCAGCGTCAACCCGGACTTTCTCACAGATACGCAGTATTTT. Translation: CSVNPDFLTDTQYF.

The gene calls are TRBV18 and TRBJ2-7; 8 bases align to TRBD1. Germline V gene lookup returns CDR1 KGHSH and CDR2 LQKENI. V was pared by 3 bases and J by 6 bases, with 16 bases of the junction left unmatched. The CDR3 contains 17 residues. This CDR3 reads CASSPESGGQGWREQYF. As DNA, the CDR3 is TGTGCCAGCTCACCTGAGAGTGGTGGACAGGGATGGCGCGAGCAGTACTTC.

The V call is TRBV7-2, the J call TRBJ2-5; D gene uncertain. Germline V gene lookup returns CDR1 SGHTA and CDR2 FQGNSA. The CDR3 loop spans 16 amino acids. V was pared by 1 base and J by 1 base, with 13 bases between. In nucleotides, the CDR3 is TGTGCCAGCAGCTTAGAATCCCCAGGACCCCAAGAGACCCAGTACTTC. Residues: CASSLESPGPQETQYF.

CDR3 sequence (DNA): TGTGCCAGCAGTTACCGGGGCACCGGGGAGCTGTTTTTT. This sequence encodes CASSYRGTGELFF. V and J are TRBV6-6 and TRBJ2-2; TRBD2 is a possible D gene (5 bases). CDR1 MNHNY and CDR2 SVGAGI come from the germline V gene (reference sequence). The CDR3 sequence is 13 residues long. V lost 2 bases and J lost 4, with 5 bases in between.